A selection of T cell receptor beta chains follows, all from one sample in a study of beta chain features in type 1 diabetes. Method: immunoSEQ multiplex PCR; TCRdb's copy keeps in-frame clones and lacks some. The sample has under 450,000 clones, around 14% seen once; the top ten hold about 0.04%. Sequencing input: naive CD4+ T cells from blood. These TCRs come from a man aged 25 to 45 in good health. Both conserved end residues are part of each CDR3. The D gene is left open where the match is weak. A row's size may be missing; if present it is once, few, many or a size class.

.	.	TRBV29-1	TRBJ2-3	TGCAGCGTTGTAGCAGGGGTCGGGACAGATACGCAGTATTTT	CSVVAGVGTDTQYF
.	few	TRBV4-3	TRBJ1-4	TGCGCCAGCAGCCAAGATCTCGCCGCAACTAATGAAAAACTGTTTTTT	CASSQDLAATNEKLFF
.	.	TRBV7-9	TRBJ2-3	TGTGCCAGCAGCTTATCAAGTGCAGTCACAGATACGCAGTATTTT	CASSLSSAVTDTQYF
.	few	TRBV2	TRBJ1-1	TGTGCCAGCAGTGTGAGGGAGGAGAACACTGAAGCTTTCTTT	CASSVREENTEAFF
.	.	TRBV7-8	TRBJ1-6	TGTGCCAGCAGCTTAGGGCCGACCTATAATTCACCCCTCCACTTT	CASSLGPTYNSPLHF
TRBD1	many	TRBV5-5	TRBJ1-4	TGTGCCAGCAGCTTGGTAACAGGGGAATTGGGTGAAAAACTGTTTTTT	CASSLVTGELGEKLFF
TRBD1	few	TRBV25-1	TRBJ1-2	TGTGCCAGCAGGACAGGGGGGAGGAACGATGGCTACACCTTC	CASRTGGRNDGYTF
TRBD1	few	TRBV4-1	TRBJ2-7	TGCGCCAGCAGCCAAGAGGGACAGAGTTACGAGCAGTACTTC	CASSQEGQSYEQYF
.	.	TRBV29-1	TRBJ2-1	TGCAGCGGCGGGGACAGACTCTCCTACAATGAGCAGTTCTTC	CSGGDRLSYNEQFF
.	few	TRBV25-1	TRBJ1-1	TGTGCCAGCAGTGAACTACGGGAGACCGTTTACGCTTTCTTT	CASSELRETVYAFF
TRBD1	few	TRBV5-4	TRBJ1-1	TGTGCCAGCAGCTTGGTGGACAGGGGGCAAGCTTTCTTT	CASSLVDRGQAFF
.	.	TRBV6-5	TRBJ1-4	TGTGCCAGCAGTTACTCTTGGTCAGGGAAAGAAAAACTGTTTTTT	CASSYSWSGKEKLFF
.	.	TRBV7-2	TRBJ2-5	TGTGCCAGCAGCCCAGACGCCGGGAGAGAGACCCAGTACTTC	CASSPDAGRETQYF
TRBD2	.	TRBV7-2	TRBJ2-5	TGTGCCAGCAGCTTAGGTAGCGGGGAGACCCAGTACTTC	CASSLGSGETQYF